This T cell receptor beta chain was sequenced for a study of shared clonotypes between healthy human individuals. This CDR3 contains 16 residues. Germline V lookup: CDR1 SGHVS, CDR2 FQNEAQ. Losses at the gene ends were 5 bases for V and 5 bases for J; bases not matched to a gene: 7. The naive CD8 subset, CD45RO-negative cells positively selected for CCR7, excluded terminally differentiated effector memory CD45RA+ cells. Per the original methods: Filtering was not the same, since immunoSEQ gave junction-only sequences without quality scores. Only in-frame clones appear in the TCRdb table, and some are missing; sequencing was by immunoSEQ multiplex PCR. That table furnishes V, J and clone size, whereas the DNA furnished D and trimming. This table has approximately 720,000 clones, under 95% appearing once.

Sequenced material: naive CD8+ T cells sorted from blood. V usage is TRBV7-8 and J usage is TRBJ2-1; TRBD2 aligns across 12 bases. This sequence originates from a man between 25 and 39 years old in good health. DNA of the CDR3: TGTGCCAGCAGCCCCATGGGACTAGCGGGTCACAATGAGCAGTTCTTC. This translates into CASSPMGLAGHNEQFF.